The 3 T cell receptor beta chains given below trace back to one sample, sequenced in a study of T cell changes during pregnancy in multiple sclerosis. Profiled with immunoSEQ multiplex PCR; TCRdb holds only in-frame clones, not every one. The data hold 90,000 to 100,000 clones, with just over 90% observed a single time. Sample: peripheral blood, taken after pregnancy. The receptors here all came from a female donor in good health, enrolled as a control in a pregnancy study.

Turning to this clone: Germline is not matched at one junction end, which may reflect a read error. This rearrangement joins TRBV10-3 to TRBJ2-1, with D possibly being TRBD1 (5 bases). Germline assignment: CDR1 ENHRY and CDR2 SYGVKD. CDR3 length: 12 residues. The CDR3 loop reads CAISESIQGPLF. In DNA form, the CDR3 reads TGTGCCATCAGTGAGTCGATCCAGGGTCCACTCTTC.

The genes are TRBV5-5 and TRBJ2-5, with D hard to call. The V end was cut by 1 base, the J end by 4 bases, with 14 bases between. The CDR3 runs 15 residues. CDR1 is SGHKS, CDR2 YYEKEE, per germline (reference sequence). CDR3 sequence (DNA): TGTGCCAGCAGCTTGCACGGTAGTGGGCCAGAGACCCAGTACTTC. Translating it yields CASSLHGSGPETQYF.

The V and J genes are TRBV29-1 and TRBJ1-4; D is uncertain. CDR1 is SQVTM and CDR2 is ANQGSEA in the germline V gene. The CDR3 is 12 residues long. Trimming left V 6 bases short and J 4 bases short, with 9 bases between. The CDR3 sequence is CSVRRGNEKLFF. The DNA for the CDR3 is TGCAGCGTCCGACGGGGTAATGAAAAACTGTTTTTT.